Described below is a single T cell receptor beta chain sequence and its context. The identical CDR3 is also encoded by other nucleotide sequences in the sample. Profiled with immunoSEQ multiplex PCR; TCRdb holds only in-frame clones, not every one. Of 15,000 to 20,000 clones listed, approximately 83% are singletons. These data belong to a study of somatic mutations in cytotoxic T cells in rheumatoid arthritis. V gave up 2 bases and J gave up 6 bases; unmatched junction bases: 1. The V gene's germline CDR1 is MDHEN and CDR2 SYDVKM. The CDR3 runs to 13 residues. Sequenced material: CD8+ T cells sorted from blood. V usage is TRBV28 and J usage is TRBJ1-1; 9 bases map to TRBD1. This receptor was identified in a man between 18 and 29 years old with rheumatoid arthritis. CDR3 nucleotides: TGTGCCAGCAGTTTAACAGGGGGCGCTGAAGCTTTCTTT. Translation gives CASSLTGGAEAFF.